The text below deals with one T cell receptor (beta chain). It has no known antigen specificity. The record has no base qualities; no much larger clone is one base away. Donors were healthy HIV-negative adults with no recently reported acute infections or vaccinations. Every donor was a Caucasian adult residing in Nashville, Tennessee, USA. CD4+ T cells were enriched by magnetic negative selection; naive cells were then positively selected on CD45RA, and the negative fraction formed the memory subset. Blood was collected by leukapheresis, and PBMCs were isolated by Ficoll-Histopaque density gradient centrifugation and then cryopreserved in liquid nitrogen vapor phase. Purity and quantity of every magnetically sorted T cell population were checked by analytical flow cytometry. Genomic DNA was isolated from every sorted fraction and measured by UV absorbance on a Nanodrop 2000c. Trimming takes 3 bases from V and 6 bases from J, and the germline ends sit 11 bases apart. The CDR3 goes from the cysteine to the phenylalanine over 13 residues. Only the CDR3 DNA stays, 39 bases, in frame from base 1. For CDR1 and CDR2, the germline V gene lists SGHDT and YYEEEE.

This entry belongs to a study of shared clonotypes between healthy human individuals (dated by TCRdb to the early 2020s). Background on the whole study: The cohort included three men and a couple of women between 18 and 49 years of age. For each donor, CD4 naive and CD4 memory were each run on three plates, CD8 naive on two plates, and CD8 memory on one plate. Per donor, leukapheresis produced somewhere between about 0.8 and 9.5 billion PBMCs. To increase sequencing depth and limit assay-specific biases, TCR repertoire library preparation and sequencing were carried out by different laboratories using diverse techniques. Blood TCR repertoires of roughly five healthy adults were deeply sequenced to estimate repertoire size and the extent of clonotype sharing between individuals. Findings and caveats that apply to the study as a whole: Pairwise subsampling indicated that sequencing depth was expected to affect the degree of clonotype sharing among donors. Around 5% of naive CD4, around 4% of naive CD8, 2.3% of memory CD4, and less than 0.45% of memory CD8 clonotypes were shared across a few donors. Naive subsets generally had larger estimated clonotype richness than memory subsets. Compared with non-shared clonotypes, the clonotypes found in all four sorted-subset donors had higher generation probabilities. Because the study included a small number of donors, the genetic and exposure-history diversity represented was limited. Only blood was sampled, and tissue TCR repertoires likely differ from those in blood. Rarefaction of sorted-subset datasets indicated incomplete sequencing despite the large sequencing depth.

Using the deep immunoSEQ assay, multiplex PCR amplified TCR CDR3 regions from genomic DNA. Extracted genomic DNA from each cell subset was spread evenly across all wells of several immunoSEQ 96-well plates, with each plate serving as a replicate. For sorted subsets, each replicate PCR was loaded with 200 ng genomic DNA, equivalent to 25,000 to 30,000 T cell genomes. Purified libraries were quantified with a Qubit 3.0 fluorometer, sized on a Bioanalyzer 2100, and re-quantified with the KAPA Library Quantification kit. Each immunoSEQ 96-well plate was sequenced on its own single-read 150-cycle Illumina NextSeq 550 flow cell. From the authors' description of their analysis: Because the immunoSEQ output included only junctional sequences and no quality scores, the filtering could not be the same as the filtering used for full-length reads. To assign V/J genes and CDR3, sequences were annotated using PyIR, a Python wrapper for IgBLAST v1.9, with IMGT germline references. Reads were removed for weak V/J assignments (E-value above 1e-6), missing CDR3, stop codons, out-of-frame junctions, or ambiguous translated residues. V3J clonotypes were defined by identical inferred V gene, J gene, and CDR3 amino acid sequence. Percentage overlap between repertoires was computed as shared unique clonotypes divided by the size of the smaller repertoire. Repertoire richness was assessed with RTK rarefaction, the Chao1 estimator, and Recon v2.1 estimates of unobserved clonotypes. Generation probabilities were computed with OLGA for all TCRbeta clonotypes obtained by the gDNA method from four donors. Sourced from immuneACCESS, this table was stored by TCRdb with only in-frame sequences that have V and J called. A share of the clones is absent; for the studies checked, an unresolved V gene accounts for under half, and the remainder has no known explanation. V and J calls plus clone size are reproduced from that table; the DNA served to infer D and trimming. The sample table contains over 2 million clones; only one count was recorded for under 95% of them. 0.37% of the sample is in the top ten clones.

Sequencing was carried out using naive CD4+ T cells from PBMCs. Read against the paper, the sample's cell subset or site label means: CD45RA+ positively selected. The chain joins TRBV5-6 to TRBJ2-3; the D segment cannot be called with confidence. The clonotype comes from a young man in good health. Some clones in this sample may be carry-over from other donors' samples. The CDR3 region has the sequence CASSWRVADTQYF. The bases are TGTGCCAGCAGCTGGCGCGTCGCGGATACGCAGTATTTT.